Sequencing of this TCR beta chain was carried out in a study of T cell clonality in common variable immunodeficiency. Findings and limits, study-wide: CVID subjects shared fewer TCRbeta clones than healthy controls did. CVID patient heterogeneity limited repertoire-clinical complication correlations. Fewer deletions and N-nucleotide insertions were reportedly seen in common variable immunodeficiency TCR beta sequences. The cause of increased CVID clonality remains unclear without subpopulation sequencing.

A remark on this clone: Its antigen is unknown. The read finishes 3 residues shy of the CDR3 end, and the germline J gene is used to complete it.

Reduced serum IgG, IgA and/or IgM plus specific antibody deficiency defined CVID. Germline CDR1 reads SNHLY; CDR2 reads FYNNEI. The CDR3 contains 14 residues. V shed 6 bases and J 2 bases; nucleotides not matched to a gene: 3. Here immunoSEQ multiplex PCR was the method, and the copy in TCRdb shows in-frame clones only, minus some. The sample yields some 28,000 clones, without any singletons. Sequencing was done on a sample of peripheral blood mononuclear cells. This receptor was obtained from a human donor with common variable immunodeficiency. This chain uses TRBV2 with TRBJ2-2; 7 nucleotides agree with TRBD1. The CDR3 loop is CASRGDSNTGELFF. The CDR3 bases that were read are TGTGCCAGCAGGGGGGACAGCAACACCGGGGAG.